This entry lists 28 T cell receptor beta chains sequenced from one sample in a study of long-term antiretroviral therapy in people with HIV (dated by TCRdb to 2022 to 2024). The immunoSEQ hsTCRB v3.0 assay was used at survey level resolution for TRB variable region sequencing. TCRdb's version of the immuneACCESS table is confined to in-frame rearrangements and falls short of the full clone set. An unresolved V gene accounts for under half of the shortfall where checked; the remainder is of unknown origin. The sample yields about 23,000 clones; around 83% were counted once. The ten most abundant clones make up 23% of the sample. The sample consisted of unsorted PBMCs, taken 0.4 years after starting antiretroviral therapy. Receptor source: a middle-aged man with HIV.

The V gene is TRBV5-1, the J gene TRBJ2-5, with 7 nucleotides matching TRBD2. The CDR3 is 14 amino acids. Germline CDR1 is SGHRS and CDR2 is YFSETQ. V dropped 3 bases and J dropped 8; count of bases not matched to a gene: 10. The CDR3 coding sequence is TGCGCCAGCAGCTACGGACTAGAGGCGTTAACCCAGTACTTC. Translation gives CASSYGLEALTQYF.

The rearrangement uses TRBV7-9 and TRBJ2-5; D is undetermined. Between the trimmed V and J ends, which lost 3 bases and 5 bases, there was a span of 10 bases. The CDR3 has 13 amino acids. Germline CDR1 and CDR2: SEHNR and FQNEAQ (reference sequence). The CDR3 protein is CASSFGLGETQYF. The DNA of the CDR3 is TGTGCCAGCAGCTTTGGCCTAGGGGAGACCCAGTACTTC.

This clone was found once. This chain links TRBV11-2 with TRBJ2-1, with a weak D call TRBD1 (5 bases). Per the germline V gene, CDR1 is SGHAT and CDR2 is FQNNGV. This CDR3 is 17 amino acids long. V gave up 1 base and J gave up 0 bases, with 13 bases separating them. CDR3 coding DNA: TGTGCCAGCAGCTTAGGAGGCTGGACATCCTCCTACAATGAGCAGTTCTTC. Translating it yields CASSLGGWTSSYNEQFF.

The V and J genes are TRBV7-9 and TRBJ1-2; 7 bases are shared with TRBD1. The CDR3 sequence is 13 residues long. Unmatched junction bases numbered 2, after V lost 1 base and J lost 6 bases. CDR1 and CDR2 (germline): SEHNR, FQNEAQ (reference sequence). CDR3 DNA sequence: TGTGCCAGCAGCTTAGAGGGGGCGCATGGCTACACCTTC. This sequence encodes CASSLEGAHGYTF.

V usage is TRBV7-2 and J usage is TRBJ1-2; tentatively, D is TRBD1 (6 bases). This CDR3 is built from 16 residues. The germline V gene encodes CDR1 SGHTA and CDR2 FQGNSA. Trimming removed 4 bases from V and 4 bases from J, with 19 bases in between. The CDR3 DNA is TGTGCCAGCAGCTCCCTGGGGGGGGGCGCGGGCTATGGCTACACCTTC. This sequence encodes CASSSLGGGAGYGYTF.

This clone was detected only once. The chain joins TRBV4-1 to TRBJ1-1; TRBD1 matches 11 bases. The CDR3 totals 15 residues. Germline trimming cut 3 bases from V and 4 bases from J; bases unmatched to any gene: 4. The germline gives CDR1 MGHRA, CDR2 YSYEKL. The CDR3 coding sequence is TGCGCCAGCAGCCAGACCGGGACAGGGGGCACTGAAGCTTTCTTT. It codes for CASSQTGTGGTEAFF.

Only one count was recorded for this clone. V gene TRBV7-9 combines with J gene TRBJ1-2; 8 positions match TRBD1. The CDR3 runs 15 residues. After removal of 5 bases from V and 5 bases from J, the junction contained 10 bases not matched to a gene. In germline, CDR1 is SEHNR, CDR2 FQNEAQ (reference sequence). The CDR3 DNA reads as TGTGCCAGCAGCGCCGGAGGACAGGGAAAATATGGCTACACCTTC. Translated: CASSAGGQGKYGYTF. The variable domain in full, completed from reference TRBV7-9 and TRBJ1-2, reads DTGVSQNPRHKITKRGQNVTFRCDPISEHNRLYWYRQTLGQGPEFLTYFQNEAQLEKSRLLSDRFSAERPKGSFSTLEIQRTEQGDSAMYLCASSAGGQGKYGYTFGSGTRLTVV.

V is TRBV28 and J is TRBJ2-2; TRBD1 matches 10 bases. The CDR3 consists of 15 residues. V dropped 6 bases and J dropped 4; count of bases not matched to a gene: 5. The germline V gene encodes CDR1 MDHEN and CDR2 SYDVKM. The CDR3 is CASSRGTGVTGELFF. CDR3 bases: TGTGCCAGCAGCCGGGGGACAGGGGTCACCGGGGAGCTGTTTTTT.

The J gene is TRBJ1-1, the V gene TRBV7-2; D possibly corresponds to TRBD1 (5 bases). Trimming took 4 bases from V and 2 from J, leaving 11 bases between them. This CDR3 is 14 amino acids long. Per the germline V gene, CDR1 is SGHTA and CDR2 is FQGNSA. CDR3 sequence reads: CASSWWDQNTEAFF. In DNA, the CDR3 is TGTGCCAGCAGCTGGTGGGACCAAAACACTGAAGCTTTCTTT. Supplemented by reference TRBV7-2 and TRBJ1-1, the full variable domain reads GAGVSQSPSNKVTEKGKDVELRCDPISGHTALYWYRQSLGQGLEFLIYFQGNSAPDKSGLPSDRFSAERTGGSVSTLTIQRTQQEDSAVYLCASSWWDQNTEAFFGQGTRLTVV.

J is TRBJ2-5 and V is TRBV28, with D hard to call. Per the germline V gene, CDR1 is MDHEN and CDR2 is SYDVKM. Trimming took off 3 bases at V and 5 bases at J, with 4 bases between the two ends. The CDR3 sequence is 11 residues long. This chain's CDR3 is CASSFRETQYF. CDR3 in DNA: TGTGCCAGCAGTTTCAGGGAGACCCAGTACTTC.

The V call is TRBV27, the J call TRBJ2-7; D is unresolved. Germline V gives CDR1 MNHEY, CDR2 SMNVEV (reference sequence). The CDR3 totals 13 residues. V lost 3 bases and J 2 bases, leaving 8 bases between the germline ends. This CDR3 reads CASSLAGPYEQYF. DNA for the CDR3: TGTGCCAGCAGTTTGGCAGGTCCCTACGAGCAGTACTTC.

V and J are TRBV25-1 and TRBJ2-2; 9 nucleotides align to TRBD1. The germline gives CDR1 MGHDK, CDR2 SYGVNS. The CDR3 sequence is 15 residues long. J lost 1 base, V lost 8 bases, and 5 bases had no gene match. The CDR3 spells CASGGTGRNTGELFF. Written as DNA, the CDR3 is TGTGCCAGCGGTGGGACAGGGAGGAACACCGGGGAGCTGTTTTTT.

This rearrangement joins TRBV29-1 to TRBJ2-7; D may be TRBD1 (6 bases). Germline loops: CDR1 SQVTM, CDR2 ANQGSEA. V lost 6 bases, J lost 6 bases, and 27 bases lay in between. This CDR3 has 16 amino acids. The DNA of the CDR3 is TGCAGCGTGGCCGCAGGGGAGACAGGCTCCCGGGGCGAGCAGTACTTC. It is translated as CSVAAGETGSRGEQYF.

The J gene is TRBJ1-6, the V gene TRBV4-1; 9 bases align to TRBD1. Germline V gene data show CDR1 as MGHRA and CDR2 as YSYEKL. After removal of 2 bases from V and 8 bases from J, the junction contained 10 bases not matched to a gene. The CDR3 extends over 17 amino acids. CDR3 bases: TGCGCCAGCAGCCAATGGACAGGGGCCCCCGAGGATTCACCCCTCCACTTT. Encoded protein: CASSQWTGAPEDSPLHF.

CDR3 sequence: CASSPPAQRSYGYTF. In DNA form, the CDR3 reads TGTGCCAGCAGCCCCCCGGCTCAGAGGAGCTATGGCTACACCTTC. The chain combines TRBV7-9 with TRBJ1-2; D unclear. Germline loops: CDR1 SEHNR, CDR2 FQNEAQ (reference sequence). V dropped 5 bases and J dropped 4 bases, with 17 bases sitting between them. The CDR3 loop spans 15 amino acids.

CDR3 nucleotide sequence: TGTGCCAGCAGTGACGACAGGTCGGGAAACATTCAGTACTTC. Protein: CASSDDRSGNIQYF. The chain has TRBV6-5 and TRBJ2-4; possible D gene TRBD1, 6 bases. This CDR3 is built from 14 residues. CDR1 is MNHEY, CDR2 SVGAGI, per germline. V was shortened by 5 bases and J by 6 bases, with 14 bases between the two germline ends.

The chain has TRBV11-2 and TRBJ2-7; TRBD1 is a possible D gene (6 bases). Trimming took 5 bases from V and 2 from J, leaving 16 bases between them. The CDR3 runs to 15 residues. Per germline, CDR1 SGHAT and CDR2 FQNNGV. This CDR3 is CASSRLRDKPYEQYF. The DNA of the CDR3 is TGTGCCAGCAGCCGTCTCCGGGACAAACCCTACGAGCAGTACTTC.

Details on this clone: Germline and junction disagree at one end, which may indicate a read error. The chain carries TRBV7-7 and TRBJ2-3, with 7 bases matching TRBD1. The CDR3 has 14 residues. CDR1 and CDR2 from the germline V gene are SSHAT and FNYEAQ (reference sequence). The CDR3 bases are TGTGCTAGCAGCCGACAGGGAACTGTGGATACGCAGTATTTT. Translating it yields CASSRQGTVDTQYF.

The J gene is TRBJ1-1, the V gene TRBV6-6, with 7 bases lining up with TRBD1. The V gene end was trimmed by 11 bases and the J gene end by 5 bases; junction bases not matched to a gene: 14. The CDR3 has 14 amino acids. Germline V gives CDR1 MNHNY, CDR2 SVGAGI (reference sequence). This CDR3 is CAGQATPRNTEAFF. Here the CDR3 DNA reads TGTGCCGGACAGGCGACGCCCCGGAATACTGAAGCTTTCTTT.

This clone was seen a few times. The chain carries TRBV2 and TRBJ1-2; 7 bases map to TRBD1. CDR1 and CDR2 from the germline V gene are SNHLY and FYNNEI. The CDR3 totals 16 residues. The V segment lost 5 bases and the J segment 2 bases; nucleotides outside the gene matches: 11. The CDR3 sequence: CASSREGGRGNYGYTF. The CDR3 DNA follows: TGTGCCAGCAGTCGAGAAGGCGGCAGGGGGAACTATGGCTACACCTTC.

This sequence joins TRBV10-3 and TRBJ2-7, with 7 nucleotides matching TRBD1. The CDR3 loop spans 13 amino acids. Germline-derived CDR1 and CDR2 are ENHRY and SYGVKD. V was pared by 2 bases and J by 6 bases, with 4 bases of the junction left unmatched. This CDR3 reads CAISETGAGEQYF. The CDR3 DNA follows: TGTGCCATCAGTGAGACAGGGGCGGGCGAGCAGTACTTC.

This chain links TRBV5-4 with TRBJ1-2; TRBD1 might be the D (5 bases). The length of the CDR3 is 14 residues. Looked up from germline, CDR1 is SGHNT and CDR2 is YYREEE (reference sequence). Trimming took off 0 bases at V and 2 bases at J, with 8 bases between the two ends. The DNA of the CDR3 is TGTGCCAGCAGCTTGGGGGCAGGGAACTATGGCTACACCTTC. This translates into CASSLGAGNYGYTF.

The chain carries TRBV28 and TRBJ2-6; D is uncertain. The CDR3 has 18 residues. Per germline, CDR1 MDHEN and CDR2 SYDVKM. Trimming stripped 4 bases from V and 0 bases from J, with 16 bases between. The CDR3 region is CASSSDSLNYSGANVLTF. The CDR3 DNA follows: TGTGCCAGCAGTTCCGACTCCCTCAATTACTCTGGGGCCAACGTCCTGACTTTC.

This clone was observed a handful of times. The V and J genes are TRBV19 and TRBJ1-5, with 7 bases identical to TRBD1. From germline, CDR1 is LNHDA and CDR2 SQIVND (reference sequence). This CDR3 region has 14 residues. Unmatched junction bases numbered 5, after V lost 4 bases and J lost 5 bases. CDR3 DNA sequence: TGTGCCAGTAGTAGGAGACAGGGTTATCAGCCCCAGCATTTT. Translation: CASSRRQGYQPQHF.

CDR3 protein: CASSRGGTENTGELFF. The CDR3 DNA is TGTGCCAGCAGCCGGGGGGGGACAGAGAACACCGGGGAGCTGTTTTTT. The rearrangement joins TRBV7-9 to TRBJ2-2; the D gene is possibly TRBD2 (8 bases). V gave up 5 bases and J gave up 1 base, with 14 bases separating them. Germline V gives CDR1 SEHNR, CDR2 FQNEAQ (reference sequence). This CDR3 region has 16 residues. Full variable domain (outside the CDR3, taken from reference TRBV7-9 and TRBJ2-2): DTGVSQNPRHKITKRGQNVTFRCDPISEHNRLYWYRQTLGQGPEFLTYFQNEAQLEKSRLLSDRFSAERPKGSFSTLEIQRTEQGDSAMYLCASSRGGTENTGELFFGEGSRLTVL.

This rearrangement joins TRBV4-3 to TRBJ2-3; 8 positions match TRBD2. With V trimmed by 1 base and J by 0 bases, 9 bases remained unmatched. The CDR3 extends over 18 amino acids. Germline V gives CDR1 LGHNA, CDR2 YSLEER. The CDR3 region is CASSQASSVAGSTDTQYF. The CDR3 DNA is TGCGCCAGCAGCCAAGCTTCGTCGGTAGCGGGGAGCACAGATACGCAGTATTTT.

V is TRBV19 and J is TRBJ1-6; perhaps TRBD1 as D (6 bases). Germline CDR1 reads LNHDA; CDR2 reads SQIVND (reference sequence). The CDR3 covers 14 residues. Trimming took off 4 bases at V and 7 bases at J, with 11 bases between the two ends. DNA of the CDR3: TGTGCCAGTAGTACCCGTGGACAGAATTCACCCCTCCACTTT. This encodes CASSTRGQNSPLHF.

The CDR3 is CASSRDRGYEQYF. The CDR3 coding sequence is TGTGCCAGCAGCCGGGACAGAGGATACGAGCAGTACTTC. V gene TRBV7-2 combines with J gene TRBJ2-7, with 7 bases matching TRBD1. V dropped 5 bases and J dropped 4; count of bases not matched to a gene: 5. The CDR3 sequence is 13 residues long. CDR1 and CDR2 from the germline V gene are SGHTA and FQGNSA.